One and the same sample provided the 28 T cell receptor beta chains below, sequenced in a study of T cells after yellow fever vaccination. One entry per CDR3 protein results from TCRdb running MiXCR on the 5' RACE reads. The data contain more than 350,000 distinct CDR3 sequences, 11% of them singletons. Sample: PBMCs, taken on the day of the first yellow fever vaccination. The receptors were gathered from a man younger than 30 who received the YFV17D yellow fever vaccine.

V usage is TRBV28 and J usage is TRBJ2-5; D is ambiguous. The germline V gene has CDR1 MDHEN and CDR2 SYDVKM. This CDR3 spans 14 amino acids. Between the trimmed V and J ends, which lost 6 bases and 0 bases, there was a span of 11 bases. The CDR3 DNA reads TGTGCCAGCAGATTAGCAAAGTACCAAGAGACCCAGTACTTC. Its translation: CASRLAKYQETQYF.

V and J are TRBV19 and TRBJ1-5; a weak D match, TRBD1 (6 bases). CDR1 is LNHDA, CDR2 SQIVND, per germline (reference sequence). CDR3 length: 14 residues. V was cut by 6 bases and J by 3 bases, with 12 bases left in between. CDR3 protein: CASSPQGYNQPQHF. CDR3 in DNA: TGTGCCAGTAGCCCTCAGGGGTACAATCAGCCCCAGCATTTT.

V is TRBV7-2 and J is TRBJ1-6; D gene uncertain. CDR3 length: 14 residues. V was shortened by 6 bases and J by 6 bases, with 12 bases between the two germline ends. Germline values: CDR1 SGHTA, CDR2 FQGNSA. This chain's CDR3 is CASSPHKPNSPLHF. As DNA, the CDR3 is TGTGCCAGCAGTCCCCACAAACCTAATTCACCCCTCCACTTT.

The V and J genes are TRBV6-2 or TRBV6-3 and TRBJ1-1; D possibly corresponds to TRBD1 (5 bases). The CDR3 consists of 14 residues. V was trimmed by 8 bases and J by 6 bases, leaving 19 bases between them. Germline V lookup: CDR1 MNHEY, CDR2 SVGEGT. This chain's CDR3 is CASQRLGGTAEAFF. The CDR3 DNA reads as TGTGCCAGCCAAAGGTTGGGGGGTACCGCTGAAGCTTTCTTT.

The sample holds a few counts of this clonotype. CDR3 loop: CASSYRIQDQPQHF. CDR3 coding DNA: TGTGCCAGCAGTTACCGTATTCAGGATCAGCCCCAGCATTTT. The chain recombines TRBV6-5 with TRBJ1-5; D is unclear. The germline V gene encodes CDR1 MNHEY and CDR2 SVGAGI. The CDR3 loop spans 14 amino acids. The V and J ends lost 2 bases and 5 bases respectively, with 10 bases between them.

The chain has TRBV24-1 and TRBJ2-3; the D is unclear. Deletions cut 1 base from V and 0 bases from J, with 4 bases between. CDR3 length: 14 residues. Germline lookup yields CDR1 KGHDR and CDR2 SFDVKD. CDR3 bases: TGTGCCACCAGTGATTTCAGTAGCACAGATACGCAGTATTTT. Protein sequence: CATSDFSSTDTQYF.

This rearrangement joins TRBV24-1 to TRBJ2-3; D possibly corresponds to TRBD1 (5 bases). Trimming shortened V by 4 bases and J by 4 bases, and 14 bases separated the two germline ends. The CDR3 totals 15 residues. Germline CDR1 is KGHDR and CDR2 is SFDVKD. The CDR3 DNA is TGTGCCACCAGTGACGTATGGCAGGGCGCAGATACGCAGTATTTT. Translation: CATSDVWQGADTQYF.

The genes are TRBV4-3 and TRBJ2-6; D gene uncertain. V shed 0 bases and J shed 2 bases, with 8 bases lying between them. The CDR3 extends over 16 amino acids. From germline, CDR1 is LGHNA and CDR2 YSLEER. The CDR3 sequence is CASSQDLVPGANVLTF. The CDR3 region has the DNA TGCGCCAGCAGCCAAGATCTGGTCCCTGGGGCCAACGTCCTGACTTTC.

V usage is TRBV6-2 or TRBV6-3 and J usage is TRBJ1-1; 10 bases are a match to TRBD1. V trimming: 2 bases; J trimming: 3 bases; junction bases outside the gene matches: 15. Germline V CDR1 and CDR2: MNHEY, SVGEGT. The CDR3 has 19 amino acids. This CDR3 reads CASSYLGTGVRMADTEAFF. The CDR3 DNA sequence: TGTGCCAGCAGTTACCTTGGGACAGGGGTGCGTATGGCAGACACTGAAGCTTTCTTT.

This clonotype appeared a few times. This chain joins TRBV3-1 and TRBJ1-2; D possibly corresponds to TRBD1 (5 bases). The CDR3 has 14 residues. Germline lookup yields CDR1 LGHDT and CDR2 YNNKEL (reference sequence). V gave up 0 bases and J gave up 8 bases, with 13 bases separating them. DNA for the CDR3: TGTGCCAGCAGCCAAGATCGGGGGGGTAGGGGCTACACCTTC. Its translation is CASSQDRGGRGYTF.

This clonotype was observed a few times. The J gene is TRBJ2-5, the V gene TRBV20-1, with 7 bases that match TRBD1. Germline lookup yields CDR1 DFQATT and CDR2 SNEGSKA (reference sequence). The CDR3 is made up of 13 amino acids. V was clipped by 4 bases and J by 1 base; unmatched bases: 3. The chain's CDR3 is CSAKRTGQETQYF. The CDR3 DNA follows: TGCAGTGCTAAACGGACAGGCCAAGAGACCCAGTACTTC.

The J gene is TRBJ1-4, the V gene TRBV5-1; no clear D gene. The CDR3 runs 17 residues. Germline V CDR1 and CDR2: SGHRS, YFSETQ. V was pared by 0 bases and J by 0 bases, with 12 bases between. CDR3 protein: CASSLDQRFSTNEKLFF. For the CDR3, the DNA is TGCGCCAGCAGCTTGGATCAGAGATTTTCAACTAATGAAAAACTGTTTTTT.

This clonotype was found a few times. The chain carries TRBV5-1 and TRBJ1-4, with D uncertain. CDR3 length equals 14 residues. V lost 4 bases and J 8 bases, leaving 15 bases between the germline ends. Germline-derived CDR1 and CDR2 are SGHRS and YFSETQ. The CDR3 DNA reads TGCGCCAGCAGCGGAGGTCGGGTCGGCGAAAAACTGTTTTTT. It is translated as CASSGGRVGEKLFF.

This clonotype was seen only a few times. The CDR3 region has the DNA TGTGCCAGCAGCGTAGGCCTTCTAGCGGGGGGCCCCACAGATACGCAGTATTTT. Protein product: CASSVGLLAGGPTDTQYF. V gene TRBV9 combines with J gene TRBJ2-3, with 11 positions matching TRBD2. The germline CDR1 and CDR2 sequences are SGDLS and YYNGEE. This CDR3 is 18 amino acids long. The V gene end was trimmed by 0 bases and the J gene end by 2 bases; junction bases not matched to a gene: 8.

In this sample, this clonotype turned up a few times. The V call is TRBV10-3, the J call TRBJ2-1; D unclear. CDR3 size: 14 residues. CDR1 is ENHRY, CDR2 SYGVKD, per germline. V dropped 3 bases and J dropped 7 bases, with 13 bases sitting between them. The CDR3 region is CAISDQLGRNEQFF. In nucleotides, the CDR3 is TGTGCCATCAGTGATCAACTGGGTCGGAATGAGCAGTTCTTC.

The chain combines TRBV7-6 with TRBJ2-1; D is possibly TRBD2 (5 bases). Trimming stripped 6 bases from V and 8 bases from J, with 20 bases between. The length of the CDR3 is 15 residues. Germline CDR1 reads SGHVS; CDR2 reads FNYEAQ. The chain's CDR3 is CASSYEGDSTDEQFF. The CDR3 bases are TGTGCCAGCAGTTATGAGGGAGATTCTACAGATGAGCAGTTCTTC.

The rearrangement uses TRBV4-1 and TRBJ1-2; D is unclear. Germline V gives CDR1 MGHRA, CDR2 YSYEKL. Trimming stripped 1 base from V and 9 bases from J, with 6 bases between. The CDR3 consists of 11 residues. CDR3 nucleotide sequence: TGCGCCAGCAGCCAAGCCGGGAGCTACACCTTC. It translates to CASSQAGSYTF.

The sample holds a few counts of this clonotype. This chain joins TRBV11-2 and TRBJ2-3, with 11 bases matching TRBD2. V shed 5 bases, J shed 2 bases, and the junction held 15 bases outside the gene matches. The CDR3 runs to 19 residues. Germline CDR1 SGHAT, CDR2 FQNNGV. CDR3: CASSPGWASGGSFTDTQYF. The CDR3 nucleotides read TGTGCCAGCAGCCCCGGGTGGGCTAGCGGGGGGTCCTTCACAGATACGCAGTATTTT.

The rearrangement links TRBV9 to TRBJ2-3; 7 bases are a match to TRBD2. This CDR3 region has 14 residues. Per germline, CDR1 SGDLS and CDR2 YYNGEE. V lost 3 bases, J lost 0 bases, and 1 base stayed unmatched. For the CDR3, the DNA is TGTGCCAGCAGCGGGGGGGGGAGCACAGATACGCAGTATTTT. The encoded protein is CASSGGGSTDTQYF.

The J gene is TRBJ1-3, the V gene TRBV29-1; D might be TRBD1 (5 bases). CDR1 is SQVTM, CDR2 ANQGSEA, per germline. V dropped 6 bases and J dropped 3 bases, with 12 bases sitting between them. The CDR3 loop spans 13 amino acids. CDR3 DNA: TGCAGCGTGTCCGGGACTGGTGGAAACACCATATATTTT. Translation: CSVSGTGGNTIYF.

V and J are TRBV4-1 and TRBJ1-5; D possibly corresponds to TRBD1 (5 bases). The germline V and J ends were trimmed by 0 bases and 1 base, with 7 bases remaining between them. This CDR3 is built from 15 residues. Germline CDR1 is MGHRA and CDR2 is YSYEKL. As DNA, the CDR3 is TGCGCCAGCAGCCAAGATGAGGGGAGCAATCAGCCCCAGCATTTT. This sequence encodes CASSQDEGSNQPQHF.

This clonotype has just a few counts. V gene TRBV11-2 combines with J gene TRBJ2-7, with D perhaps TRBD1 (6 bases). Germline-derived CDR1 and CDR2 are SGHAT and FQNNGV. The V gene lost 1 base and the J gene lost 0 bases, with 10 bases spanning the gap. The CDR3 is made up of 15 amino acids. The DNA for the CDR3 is TGTGCCAGCAGCTTAGTAACAGGGTCCTCCTACGAGCAGTACGTC. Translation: CASSLVTGSSYEQYV.

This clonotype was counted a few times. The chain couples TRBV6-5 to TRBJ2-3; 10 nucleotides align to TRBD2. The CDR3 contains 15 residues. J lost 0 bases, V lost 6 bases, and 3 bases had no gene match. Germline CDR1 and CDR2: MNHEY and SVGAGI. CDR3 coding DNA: TGTGCCAGCAGACGGACTAGCGGTAGCACAGATACGCAGTATTTT. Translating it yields CASRRTSGSTDTQYF.

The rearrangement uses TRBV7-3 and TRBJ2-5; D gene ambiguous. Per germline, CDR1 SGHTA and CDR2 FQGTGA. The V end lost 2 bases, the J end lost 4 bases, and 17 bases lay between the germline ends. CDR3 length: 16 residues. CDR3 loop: CASSLYDTGEIETQYF. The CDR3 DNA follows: TGTGCCAGCAGCTTATACGACACCGGCGAAATAGAGACCCAGTACTTC.

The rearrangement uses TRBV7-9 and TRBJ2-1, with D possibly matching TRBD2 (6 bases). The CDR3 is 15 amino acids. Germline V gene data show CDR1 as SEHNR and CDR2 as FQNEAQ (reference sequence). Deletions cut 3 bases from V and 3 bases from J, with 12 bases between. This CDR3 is CASSFWRGDYNEQFF. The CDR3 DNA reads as TGTGCCAGCAGCTTCTGGCGGGGTGACTACAATGAGCAGTTCTTC.

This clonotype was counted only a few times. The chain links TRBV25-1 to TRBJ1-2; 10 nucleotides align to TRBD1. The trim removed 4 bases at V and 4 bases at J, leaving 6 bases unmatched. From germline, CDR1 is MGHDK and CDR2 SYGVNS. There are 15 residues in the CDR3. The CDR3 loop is CASSGDRGNGYGYTF. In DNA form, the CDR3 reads TGTGCCAGCAGTGGGGACAGGGGTAATGGCTATGGCTACACCTTC.

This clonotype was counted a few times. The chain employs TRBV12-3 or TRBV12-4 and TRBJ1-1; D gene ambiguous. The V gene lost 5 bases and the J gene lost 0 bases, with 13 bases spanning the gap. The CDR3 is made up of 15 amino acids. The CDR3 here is CASSPLAGLNTEAFF. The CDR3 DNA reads TGTGCCAGCAGTCCCCTCGCGGGTTTGAACACTGAAGCTTTCTTT.

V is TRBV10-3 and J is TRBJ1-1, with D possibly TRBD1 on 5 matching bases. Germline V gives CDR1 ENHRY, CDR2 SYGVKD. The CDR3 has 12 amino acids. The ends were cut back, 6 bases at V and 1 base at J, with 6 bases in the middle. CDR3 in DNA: TGTGCCATCAGACAGGCGAACACTGAAGCTTTCTTT. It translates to CAIRQANTEAFF.